The next 15 T cell receptor beta chains were all read from a single sample in a study of blood T cells in healthy people across ages. The second PCR ran roughly 6 to 11 cycles with a sample-barcoded 5' primer and J-beta primers. TCRdb recomputed calls from the 5' RACE reads with MiXCR, one row per CDR3 protein. In the table there are 1.4 million to 1.5 million distinct CDR3 sequences, 42% of which are singletons. Sequencing used blood. The receptors here all came from a woman between 18 and 30 years old in good health.

This rearrangement joins TRBV3-1 to TRBJ2-7; no firm D call. Per the germline V gene, CDR1 is LGHDT and CDR2 is YNNKEL (reference sequence). V was pared by 0 bases and J by 5 bases, with 17 bases between. CDR3 size: 16 residues. CDR3 region: CASSQDPPGGRDEQYF. Written as DNA, the CDR3 is TGTGCCAGCAGCCAAGACCCTCCCGGTGGGCGCGACGAGCAGTACTTC.

This clonotype has at least ten counts. This chain uses TRBV7-2 with TRBJ2-1; 10 bases align to TRBD2. V shed 1 base, J shed 3 bases, and the junction held 3 bases outside the gene matches. The CDR3 contains 16 residues. Per the germline V gene, CDR1 is SGHTA and CDR2 is FQGNSA. CDR3 in amino acids: CASSLEASGGYNEQFF. The CDR3 coding sequence is TGTGCCAGCAGCTTAGAGGCTAGCGGGGGCTACAATGAGCAGTTCTTC.

This clonotype was recorded a few times. The chain is built from TRBV2 and TRBJ2-1, with TRBD1 as a possible D gene (5 bases). The CDR3 is 15 residues long. V was pared by 8 bases and J by 8 bases, with 22 bases between. The V gene's germline CDR1 is SNHLY and CDR2 FYNNEI. The CDR3 region is CASLGAPPSTDEQFF. CDR3 nucleotide sequence: TGTGCCAGCCTAGGGGCGCCCCCCTCTACAGATGAGCAGTTCTTC.

J is TRBJ2-1 and V is TRBV10-3; 14 bases are shared with TRBD2. From germline, CDR1 is ENHRY and CDR2 SYGVKD. The CDR3 totals 15 residues. Trimming took 2 bases from V and 8 from J; bases not matched to a gene: 2. CDR3 region: CAISEAGLAGDEQFF. The DNA of the CDR3 is TGTGCCATCAGTGAGGCGGGACTAGCGGGGGATGAGCAGTTCTTC.

V gene TRBV15 combines with J gene TRBJ2-7, with a weak D call TRBD2 (5 bases). The ends were cut back, 0 bases at V and 2 bases at J, with 17 bases in the middle. This CDR3 is built from 17 residues. Germline V gene data show CDR1 as LNHNV and CDR2 as YYDKDF (reference sequence). The CDR3 region has the DNA TGTGCCACCAGCAGAGATCGAGAGGGCTCCACGCCCTACGAGCAGTACTTC. This sequence encodes CATSRDREGSTPYEQYF. Full variable domain (rest looked up from reference TRBV15 and TRBJ2-7): DAMVIQNPRYQVTQFGKPVTLSCSQTLNHNVMYWYQQKSSQAPKLLFHYYDKDFNNEADTPDNFQSRRPNTSFCFLDIRSPGLGDTAMYLCATSRDREGSTPYEQYFGPGTRLTVT.

The chain uses TRBV6-1 and TRBJ2-3; D is perhaps TRBD1 (5 bases). The CDR3 is 13 residues long. Germline CDR1 and CDR2: MNHNS and SASEGT. V gave up 10 bases and J gave up 4 bases, with 15 bases separating them. The CDR3 sequence: CATVMGPADTQYF. The CDR3 nucleotides are TGTGCCACAGTCATGGGGCCAGCAGATACGCAGTATTTT.

This clonotype was detected only once. V usage is TRBV6-1 and J usage is TRBJ1-1; 7 bases match TRBD1. CDR3 length equals 13 residues. Germline loops: CDR1 MNHNS, CDR2 SASEGT. V lost 10 bases, J lost 1 base, and 6 bases stayed unmatched. The CDR3, as DNA: TGTGCCATCACCAGGGGGGCGAACACTGAAGCTTTCTTT. Translating it yields CAITRGANTEAFF.

This chain connects TRBV2 to TRBJ2-3; 9 bases fit TRBD2. The CDR3 totals 13 residues. The germline gives CDR1 SNHLY, CDR2 FYNNEI. Unmatched junction bases numbered 5, after V lost 7 bases and J lost 6 bases. CDR3 sequence (DNA): TGTGCCAGCAAGGCTAGCGGGATGGATACGCAGTATTTT. The encoded protein is CASKASGMDTQYF.

This clonotype appeared a few times. The V call is TRBV7-9, the J call TRBJ2-3; D is possibly TRBD2 (5 bases). Trimming took off 1 base at V and 7 bases at J, with 12 bases between the two ends. The CDR3 consists of 14 residues. Per the germline V gene, CDR1 is SEHNR and CDR2 is FQNEAQ (reference sequence). The CDR3 DNA sequence: TGTGCCAGCAGCTTAGGGAGGCTTGAACATACGCAGTATTTT. Translated: CASSLGRLEHTQYF.

This clonotype has more than one count but fewer than ten. The CDR3 reads CSAEATGGYNEQFF. The CDR3 DNA is TGCAGTGCTGAGGCGACGGGGGGCTACAATGAGCAGTTCTTC. J is TRBJ2-1 and V is TRBV20-1, with 7 bases fitting TRBD2. V gave up 5 bases and J gave up 3 bases; unmatched junction bases: 7. Per germline, CDR1 DFQATT and CDR2 SNEGSKA (reference sequence). The CDR3 totals 14 residues.

V is TRBV5-1 and J is TRBJ2-3; TRBD2 matches 7 bases. Losses at the gene ends were 0 bases for V and 1 base for J; bases not matched to a gene: 11. This CDR3 has 18 amino acids. Germline CDR1 SGHRS, CDR2 YFSETQ. This CDR3 reads CASSLGLAAFQGTDTQYF. The DNA of the CDR3 is TGCGCCAGCAGCTTGGGGCTAGCGGCCTTCCAGGGCACAGATACGCAGTATTTT.

This clonotype came up a few times. The chain links TRBV7-9 to TRBJ1-1; TRBD1 matches at 7 bases. CDR3 length: 12 residues. The ends lost 4 bases at V and 9 bases at J; junction bases unmatched: 5. Looked up from germline, CDR1 is SEHNR and CDR2 is FQNEAQ (reference sequence). The CDR3 region is CASSYADRKAFF. The CDR3 bases are TGTGCCAGCAGCTATGCGGACAGGAAAGCTTTCTTT. Full variable domain (outside the CDR3, taken from reference TRBV7-9 and TRBJ1-1): DTGVSQNPRHKITKRGQNVTFRCDPISEHNRLYWYRQTLGQGPEFLTYFQNEAQLEKSRLLSDRFSAERPKGSFSTLEIQRTEQGDSAMYLCASSYADRKAFFGQGTRLTVV.

This clonotype was detected only once. This chain links TRBV7-2 with TRBJ1-1; TRBD1 matches 10 bases. The V gene end was trimmed by 5 bases and the J gene end by 8 bases; junction bases not matched to a gene: 5. CDR1 SGHTA and CDR2 FQGNSA come from the germline V gene. CDR3 length: 13 residues. DNA of the CDR3: TGTGCCAGCAGCCGCGGGACAGGGGAAGAAGCTTTCTTT. Its translation: CASSRGTGEEAFF.

The table lists this clonotype with many counts. V is TRBV6-1 and J is TRBJ2-7; D is perhaps TRBD2 (5 bases). CDR3 size: 13 residues. The V gene's germline CDR1 is MNHNS and CDR2 SASEGT. V gave up 11 bases and J gave up 2 bases, with 16 bases separating them. The DNA for the CDR3 is TGTGCCTCCTCCGAGGGCGGTACCTACGAGCAGTACTTC. The encoded protein is CASSEGGTYEQYF.

Many counts were recorded for this clonotype. The genes are TRBV29-1 and TRBJ2-3, with D uncertain. The CDR3 is 10 amino acids. The V end lost 3 bases, the J end lost 2 bases, and 0 bases lay between the germline ends. Germline V gene lookup returns CDR1 SQVTM and CDR2 ANQGSEA. The CDR3 loop is CSVDTDTQYF. The CDR3 DNA reads TGCAGCGTTGACACAGATACGCAGTATTTT.